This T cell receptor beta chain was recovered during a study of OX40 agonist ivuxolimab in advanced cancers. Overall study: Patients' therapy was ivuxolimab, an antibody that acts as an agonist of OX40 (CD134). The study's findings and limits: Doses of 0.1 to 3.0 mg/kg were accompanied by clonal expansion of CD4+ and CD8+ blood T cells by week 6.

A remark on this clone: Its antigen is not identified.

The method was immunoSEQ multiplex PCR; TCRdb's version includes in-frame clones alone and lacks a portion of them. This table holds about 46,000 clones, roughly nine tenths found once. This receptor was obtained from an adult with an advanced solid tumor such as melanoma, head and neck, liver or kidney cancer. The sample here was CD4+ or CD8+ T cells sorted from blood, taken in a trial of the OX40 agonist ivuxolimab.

CDR3 amino acids: CASIPEGQVGNQPQHF. The CDR3 coding sequence is TGTGCCAGTATCCCCGAGGGGCAGGTGGGGAATCAGCCCCAGCATTTT. The chain combines TRBV19 with TRBJ1-5; TRBD1 might be the D (5 bases). Germline CDR1 is LNHDA and CDR2 is SQIVND (reference sequence). The V and J ends lost 7 bases and 4 bases respectively, with 20 bases between them. This CDR3 spans 16 amino acids.